One and the same sample provided the 18 T cell receptor beta chains below, sequenced in a study of Ad26.COV2.S vaccination and SARS-CoV-2 variants. Profiling relied on immunoSEQ multiplex PCR, and the TCRdb table lists in-frame clones only, not all of them. The data contain 450,000 to 550,000 clones, roughly 87% of them singletons. Described treatment: some 20 received Ad26.COV2.S at low or high dose, single or two shots; several received placebo; per-sample allocation not given. The samples date from day 63 after the first vaccine or placebo injection. The sequences come from peripheral blood, collected in a trial of Ad26.COV2.S vaccine versus placebo. The source is a person aged 18-65 years who received the Ad26.COV2.S COVID-19 vaccine or a placebo.

This clone was found a few times. V usage is TRBV4-3 and J usage is TRBJ2-3; TRBD2 matches at 7 bases. Looked up from germline, CDR1 is LGHNA and CDR2 is YSLEER. V dropped 2 bases and J dropped 2; count of bases not matched to a gene: 7. CDR3 size: 16 residues. The CDR3: CASSQKSGVFTDTQYF. CDR3 coding DNA: TGCGCCAGCAGCCAAAAGAGCGGGGTATTCACAGATACGCAGTATTTT.

The J gene is TRBJ1-1, the V gene TRBV7-9; D is ambiguous. The CDR3 consists of 14 residues. Deletions cut 5 bases from V and 6 bases from J, with 16 bases between. The germline gives CDR1 SEHNR, CDR2 FQNEAQ (reference sequence). The CDR3 spells CASSLVWRHAEAFF. The DNA for the CDR3 is TGTGCCAGCAGCCTGGTTTGGAGGCACGCTGAAGCTTTCTTT.

In this sample, this clone turned up once. The chain recombines TRBV4-3 with TRBJ1-3; no reliable D call. Looked up from germline, CDR1 is LGHNA and CDR2 is YSLEER. Trimming removed 1 base at V and 0 bases at J, with 10 bases between. CDR3 length equals 16 residues. The CDR3: CASSQGPQVSGNTIYF. The DNA for the CDR3 is TGCGCCAGCAGCCAAGGACCTCAGGTCTCTGGAAACACCATATATTTT.

This clone was detected once. This chain uses TRBV19 with TRBJ1-3; no reliable D call. V gave up 8 bases and J gave up 2 bases, with 7 bases separating them. The CDR3 consists of 12 residues. Germline CDR1 is LNHDA and CDR2 is SQIVND (reference sequence). The CDR3 DNA is TGTGCCAGTGAGGCCGCTGGAAACACCATATATTTT. Amino acids: CASEAAGNTIYF.

This chain joins TRBV7-9 and TRBJ2-7; possibly TRBD1 for D (6 bases). The CDR3 contains 12 residues. The V gene's germline CDR1 is SEHNR and CDR2 FQNEAQ (reference sequence). Trimming pared 2 bases from V and 6 bases from J, leaving 8 bases between. In DNA, the CDR3 is TGTGCCAGCAGCTTAATCAGGGGCGAGCAGTACGTC. Protein sequence: CASSLIRGEQYV.

In its sample, this clone was seen once. This rearrangement joins TRBV19 to TRBJ1-1, with D unclear. Trimming removed 3 bases from V and 3 bases from J, with 11 bases in between. The germline V gene encodes CDR1 LNHDA and CDR2 SQIVND (reference sequence). This CDR3 comprises 14 residues. CDR3 DNA: TGTGCCAGTAGTATGGGGTGGTTGGACACTGAAGCTTTCTTT. Amino acid sequence: CASSMGWLDTEAFF.

This rearrangement joins TRBV7-9 to TRBJ2-6; no definite D call. From germline, CDR1 is SEHNR and CDR2 FQNEAQ (reference sequence). V gave up 1 base and J gave up 7 bases, with 8 bases separating them. The CDR3 spans 14 residues. CDR3 sequence reads: CASSLVGFANVLTF. The CDR3 DNA follows: TGTGCCAGCAGCTTAGTTGGGTTTGCCAACGTCCTGACTTTC.

This chain links TRBV24-1 with TRBJ2-7; D is ambiguous. The V gene's germline CDR1 is KGHDR and CDR2 SFDVKD. Trimming left V 5 bases short and J 2 bases short, with 12 bases between. The length of the CDR3 is 14 residues. CDR3 sequence reads: CATSGTPRPYEQYF. For the CDR3, the DNA is TGTGCCACCAGTGGCACTCCAAGGCCCTACGAGCAGTACTTC.

The chain is built from TRBV5-4 and TRBJ2-5; 10 positions agree with TRBD2. The CDR3 consists of 16 residues. Germline V CDR1 and CDR2: SGHNT, YYREEE (reference sequence). V shed 0 bases, J shed 5 bases, and the junction held 7 bases outside the gene matches. The CDR3 DNA reads as TGTGCCAGCAGCTTGGCTCTAGCGGGAGCTTGGGAGACCCAGTACTTC. Translation gives CASSLALAGAWETQYF.

The chain couples TRBV6-6 to TRBJ2-5, with 8 bases matching TRBD1. V shed 2 bases, J shed 5 bases, and the junction held 10 bases outside the gene matches. CDR1 and CDR2 (germline): MNHNY, SVGAGI (reference sequence). The CDR3 covers 16 residues. The CDR3 DNA is TGTGCCAGCAGTTACGCTCCGAGACAGGGGAGGGAGACCCAGTACTTC. This gives the protein CASSYAPRQGRETQYF.

The chain couples TRBV28 to TRBJ2-2; 9 positions match TRBD1. This CDR3 comprises 15 residues. Germline CDR1 reads MDHEN; CDR2 reads SYDVKM. V shed 5 bases, J shed 6 bases, and the junction held 7 bases outside the gene matches. The CDR3 here is CASSNRDRVSGELFF. The CDR3 DNA is TGTGCCAGCAGTAACCGGGACAGGGTTTCCGGGGAGCTGTTTTTT.

J is TRBJ1-6 and V is TRBV28; D is unresolved. This CDR3 has 10 residues. V dropped 6 bases and J dropped 16 bases, with 10 bases sitting between them. Germline assignment: CDR1 MDHEN and CDR2 SYDVKM. The CDR3 coding sequence is TGTGCCAGCAGGGGCCCGCATCTCCACTTT. Translating it yields CASRGPHLHF.

V is TRBV6-1 and J is TRBJ2-3; TRBD2 is a possible D gene (6 bases). From germline, CDR1 is MNHNS and CDR2 SASEGT. Trimming removed 1 base at V and 3 bases at J, with 14 bases between. This CDR3 region has 16 residues. CDR3 DNA sequence: TGTGCCAGCAGTGAAGGTTGGGACTTCCAGACAGATACGCAGTATTTT. Its translation: CASSEGWDFQTDTQYF.

The genes are TRBV19 and TRBJ2-7, with a weak D call TRBD1 (6 bases). Germline-derived CDR1 and CDR2 are LNHDA and SQIVND (reference sequence). The CDR3 is 14 residues long. V lost 4 bases and J lost 2, with 12 bases in between. CDR3 protein: CASSNRDGTYEQYF. The DNA for the CDR3 is TGTGCCAGTAGTAACAGGGACGGCACCTACGAGCAGTACTTC.

The CDR3 loop is CASSQERKGVGANTEAFF. The CDR3, as DNA: TGTGCCAGCAGCCAAGAGAGGAAGGGAGTGGGTGCAAACACTGAAGCTTTCTTT. This rearrangement joins TRBV3-1 (or the pseudogene TRBV3-2) to TRBJ1-1; D call uncertain. Germline CDR1 LGHDT, CDR2 YNNKEL (reference sequence). The CDR3 loop spans 18 amino acids. V was trimmed by 0 bases and J by 2 bases, leaving 19 bases between them.

This chain connects TRBV28 to TRBJ1-1, with a possible D match to TRBD1 (5 bases). The germline CDR1 and CDR2 sequences are MDHEN and SYDVKM. CDR3 size: 14 residues. V was cut by 5 bases and J by 4 bases, with 14 bases left in between. The CDR3 sequence: CASSPATDITEAFF. Here the CDR3 DNA reads TGTGCCAGCAGTCCAGCGACAGACATCACTGAAGCTTTCTTT. The variable domain in full, completed from reference TRBV28 and TRBJ1-1, reads DVKVTQSSRYLVKRTGEKVFLECVQDMDHENMFWYRQDPGLGLRLIYFSYDVKMKEKGDIPEGYSVSREKKERFSLILESASTNQTSMYLCASSPATDITEAFFGQGTRLTVV.

This sequence joins TRBV19 and TRBJ1-4; D is unresolved. The CDR3 consists of 14 residues. Trimming removed 3 bases at V and 7 bases at J, with 12 bases between. Germline V gives CDR1 LNHDA, CDR2 SQIVND (reference sequence). CDR3 residues: CASSIVGSFEKLFF. CDR3 nucleotide sequence: TGTGCCAGTAGTATTGTGGGTTCGTTTGAAAAACTGTTTTTT.

The V gene is TRBV6-5, the J gene TRBJ2-5; 8 nucleotides agree with TRBD1. The V and J ends lost 5 bases and 5 bases, in that order; junction bases with no gene match: 10. The germline gives CDR1 MNHEY, CDR2 SVGAGI. The CDR3 is 15 amino acids. CDR3 loop: CASSKGQGADETQYF. In DNA, the CDR3 is TGTGCCAGCAGTAAGGGTCAGGGGGCGGATGAGACCCAGTACTTC.